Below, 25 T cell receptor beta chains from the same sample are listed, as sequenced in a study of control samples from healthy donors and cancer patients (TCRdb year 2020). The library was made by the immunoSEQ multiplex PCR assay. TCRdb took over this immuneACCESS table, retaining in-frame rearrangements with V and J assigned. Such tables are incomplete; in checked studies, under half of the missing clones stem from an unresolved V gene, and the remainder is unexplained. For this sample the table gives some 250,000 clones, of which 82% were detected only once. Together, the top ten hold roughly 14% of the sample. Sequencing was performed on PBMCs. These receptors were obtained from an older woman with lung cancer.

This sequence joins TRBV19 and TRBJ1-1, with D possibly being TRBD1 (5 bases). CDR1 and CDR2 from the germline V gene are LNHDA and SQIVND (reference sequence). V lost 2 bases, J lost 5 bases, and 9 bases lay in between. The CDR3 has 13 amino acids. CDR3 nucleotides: TGTGCCAGTAGTATACAGGGATGGACTGAAGCTTTCTTT. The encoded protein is CASSIQGWTEAFF.

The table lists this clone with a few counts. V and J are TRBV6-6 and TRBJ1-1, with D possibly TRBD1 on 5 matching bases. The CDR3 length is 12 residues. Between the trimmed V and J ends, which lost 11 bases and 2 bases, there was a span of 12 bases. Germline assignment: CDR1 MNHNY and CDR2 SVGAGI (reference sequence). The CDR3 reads CASLQGNTEAFF. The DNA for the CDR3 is TGTGCCTCCCTGCAGGGAAACACTGAAGCTTTCTTT.

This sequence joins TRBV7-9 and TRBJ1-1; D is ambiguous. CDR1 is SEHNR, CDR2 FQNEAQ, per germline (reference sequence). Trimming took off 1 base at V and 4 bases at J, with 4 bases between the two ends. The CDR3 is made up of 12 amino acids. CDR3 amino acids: CASSLVVTEAFF. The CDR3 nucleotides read TGTGCCAGCAGCTTAGTCGTCACTGAAGCTTTCTTT.

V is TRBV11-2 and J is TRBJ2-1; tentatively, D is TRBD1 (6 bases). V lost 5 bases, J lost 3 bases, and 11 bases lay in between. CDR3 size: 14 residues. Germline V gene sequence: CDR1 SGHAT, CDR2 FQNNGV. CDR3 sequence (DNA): TGTGCCAGCAGCAAAGGGGGAAGCTACAATGAGCAGTTCTTC. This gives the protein CASSKGGSYNEQFF.

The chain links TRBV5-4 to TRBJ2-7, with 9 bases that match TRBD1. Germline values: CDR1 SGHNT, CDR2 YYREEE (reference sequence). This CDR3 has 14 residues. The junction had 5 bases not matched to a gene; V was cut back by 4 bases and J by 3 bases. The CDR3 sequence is CASSQQGANYEQYF. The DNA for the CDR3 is TGTGCCAGCAGCCAACAGGGGGCTAACTACGAGCAGTACTTC.

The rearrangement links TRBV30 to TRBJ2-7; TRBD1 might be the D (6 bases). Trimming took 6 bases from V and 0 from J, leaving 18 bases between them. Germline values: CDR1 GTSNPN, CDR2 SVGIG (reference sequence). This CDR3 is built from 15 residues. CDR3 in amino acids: CACNFGGPSSYEQYF. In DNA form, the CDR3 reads TGTGCCTGCAATTTTGGGGGCCCGAGCTCCTACGAGCAGTACTTC.

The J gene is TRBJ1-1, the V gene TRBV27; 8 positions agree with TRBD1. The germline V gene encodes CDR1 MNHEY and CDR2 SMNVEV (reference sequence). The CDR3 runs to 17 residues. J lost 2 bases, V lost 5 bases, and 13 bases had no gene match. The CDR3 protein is CASSPIGQGGFNTEAFF. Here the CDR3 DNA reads TGTGCCAGCAGTCCGATCGGACAGGGAGGATTTAACACTGAAGCTTTCTTT.

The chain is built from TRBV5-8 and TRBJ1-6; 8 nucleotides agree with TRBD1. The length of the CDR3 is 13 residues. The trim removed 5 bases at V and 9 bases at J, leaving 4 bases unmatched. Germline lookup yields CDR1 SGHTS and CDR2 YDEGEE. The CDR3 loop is CASRDRVGSPLHF. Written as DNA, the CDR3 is TGTGCCAGCAGGGACAGGGTGGGTTCACCCCTCCACTTT. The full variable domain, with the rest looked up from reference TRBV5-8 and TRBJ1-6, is EAGVTQSPTHLIKTRGQQATLRCSPISGHTSVYWYQQALGLGLQFLLWYDEGEERNRGNFPPRFSGRQFPNYSSELNVNALELEDSALYLCASRDRVGSPLHFGNGTRLTVT.

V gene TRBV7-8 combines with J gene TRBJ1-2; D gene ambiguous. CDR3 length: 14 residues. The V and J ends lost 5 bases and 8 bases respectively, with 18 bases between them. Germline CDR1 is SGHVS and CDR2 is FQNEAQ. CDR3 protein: CASSLRADPRGYTF. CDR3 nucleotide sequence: TGTGCCAGCAGCCTAAGGGCCGACCCGAGGGGCTACACCTTC.

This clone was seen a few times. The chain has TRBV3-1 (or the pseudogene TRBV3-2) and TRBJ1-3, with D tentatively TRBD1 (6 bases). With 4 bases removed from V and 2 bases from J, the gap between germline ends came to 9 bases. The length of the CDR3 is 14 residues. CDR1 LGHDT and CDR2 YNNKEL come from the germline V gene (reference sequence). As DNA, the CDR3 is TGTGCCAGCAGCCCCCAGGGGCCTGGAAACACCATATATTTT. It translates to CASSPQGPGNTIYF.

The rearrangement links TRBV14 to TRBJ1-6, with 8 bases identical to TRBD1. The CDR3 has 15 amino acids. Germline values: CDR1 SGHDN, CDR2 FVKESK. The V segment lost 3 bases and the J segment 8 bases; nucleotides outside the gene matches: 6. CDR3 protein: CASSQAPGGYSPLHF. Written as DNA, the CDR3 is TGTGCCAGCAGCCAGGCGCCAGGGGGCTATTCACCCCTCCACTTT.

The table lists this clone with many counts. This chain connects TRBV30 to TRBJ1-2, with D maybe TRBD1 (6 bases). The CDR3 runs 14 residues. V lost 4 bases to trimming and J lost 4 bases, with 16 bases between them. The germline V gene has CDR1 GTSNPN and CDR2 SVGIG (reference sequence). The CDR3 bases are TGTGCCTGGACCCTGCAGGGGATTGCCTATGGCTACACCTTC. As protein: CAWTLQGIAYGYTF.

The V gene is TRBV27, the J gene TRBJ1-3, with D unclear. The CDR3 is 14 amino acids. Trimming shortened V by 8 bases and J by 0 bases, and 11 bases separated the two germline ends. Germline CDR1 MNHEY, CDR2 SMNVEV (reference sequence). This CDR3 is CASRETVSGNTIYF. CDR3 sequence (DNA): TGTGCCAGCCGGGAAACAGTCTCTGGAAACACCATATATTTT.

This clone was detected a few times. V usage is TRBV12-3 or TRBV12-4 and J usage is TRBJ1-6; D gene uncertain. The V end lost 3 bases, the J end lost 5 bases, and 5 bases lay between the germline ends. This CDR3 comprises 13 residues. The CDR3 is CASSLSDNSPLHF. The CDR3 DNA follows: TGTGCCAGCAGTTTGTCAGATAATTCACCCCTCCACTTT.

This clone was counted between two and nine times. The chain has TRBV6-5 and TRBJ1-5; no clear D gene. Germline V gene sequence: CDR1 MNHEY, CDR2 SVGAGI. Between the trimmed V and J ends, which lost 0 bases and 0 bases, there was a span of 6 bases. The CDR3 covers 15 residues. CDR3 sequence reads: CASSYSEPSNQPQHF. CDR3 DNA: TGTGCCAGCAGTTACTCAGAGCCTAGCAATCAGCCCCAGCATTTT.

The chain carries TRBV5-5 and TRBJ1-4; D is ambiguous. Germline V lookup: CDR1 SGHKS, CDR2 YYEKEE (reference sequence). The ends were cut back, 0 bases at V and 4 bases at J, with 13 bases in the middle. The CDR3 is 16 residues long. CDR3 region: CASSLVSGGVNEKLFF. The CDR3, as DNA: TGTGCCAGCAGCTTGGTGTCAGGTGGGGTTAATGAAAAACTGTTTTTT.

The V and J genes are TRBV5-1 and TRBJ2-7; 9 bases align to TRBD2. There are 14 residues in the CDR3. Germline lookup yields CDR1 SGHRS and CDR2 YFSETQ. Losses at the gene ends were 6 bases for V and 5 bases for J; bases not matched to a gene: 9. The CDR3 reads CASKEVTSGDEQYF. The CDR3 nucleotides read TGCGCCAGCAAGGAGGTGACTAGCGGTGACGAGCAGTACTTC.

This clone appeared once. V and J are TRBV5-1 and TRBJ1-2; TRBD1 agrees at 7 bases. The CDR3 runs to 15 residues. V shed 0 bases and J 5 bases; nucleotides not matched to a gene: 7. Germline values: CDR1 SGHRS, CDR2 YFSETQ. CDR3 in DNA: TGCGCCAGCAGCTTGGACGGGACAGTTTTTTATGGCTACACCTTC. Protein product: CASSLDGTVFYGYTF.

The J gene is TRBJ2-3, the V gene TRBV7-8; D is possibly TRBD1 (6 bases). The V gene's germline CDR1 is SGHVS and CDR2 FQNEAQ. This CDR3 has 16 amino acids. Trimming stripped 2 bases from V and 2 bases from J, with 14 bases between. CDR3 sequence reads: CASSLSGHSLTDTQYF. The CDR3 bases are TGTGCCAGCAGCTTATCGGGACATTCTCTCACAGATACGCAGTATTTT.

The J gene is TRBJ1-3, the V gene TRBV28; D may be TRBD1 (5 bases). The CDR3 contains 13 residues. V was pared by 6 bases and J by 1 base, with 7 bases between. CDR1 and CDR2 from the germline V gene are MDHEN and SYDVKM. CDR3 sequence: CASRPGSGNTIYF. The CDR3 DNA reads TGTGCCAGCAGACCAGGGTCTGGAAACACCATATATTTT.

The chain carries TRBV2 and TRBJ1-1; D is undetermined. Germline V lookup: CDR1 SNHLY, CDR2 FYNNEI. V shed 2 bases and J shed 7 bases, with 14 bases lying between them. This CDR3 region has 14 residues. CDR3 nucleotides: TGTGCCAGCAGTGAAAGTAGCGTATCGAGTGAAGCTTTCTTT. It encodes CASSESSVSSEAFF.

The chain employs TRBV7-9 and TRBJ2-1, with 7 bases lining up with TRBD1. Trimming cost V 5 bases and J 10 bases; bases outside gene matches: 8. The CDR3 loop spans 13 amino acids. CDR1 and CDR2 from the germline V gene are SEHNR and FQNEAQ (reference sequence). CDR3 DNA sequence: TGTGCCAGCAGCCCCCGACAGGGAAGGGAGCAGTTCTTC. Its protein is CASSPRQGREQFF.

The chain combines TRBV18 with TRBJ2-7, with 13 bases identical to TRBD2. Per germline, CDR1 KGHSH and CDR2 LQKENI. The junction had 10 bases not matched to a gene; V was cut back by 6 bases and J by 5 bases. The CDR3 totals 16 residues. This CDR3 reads CASSSELAGGPHEQYF. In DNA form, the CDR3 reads TGTGCCAGCTCGTCCGAACTAGCGGGAGGGCCCCACGAGCAGTACTTC.

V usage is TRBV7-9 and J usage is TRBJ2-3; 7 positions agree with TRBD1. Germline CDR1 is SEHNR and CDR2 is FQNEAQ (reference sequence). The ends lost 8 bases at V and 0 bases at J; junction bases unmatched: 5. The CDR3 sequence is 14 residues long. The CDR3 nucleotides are TGTGCCAGCGGTGGACAGGCGAGCACAGATACGCAGTATTTT. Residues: CASGGQASTDTQYF.

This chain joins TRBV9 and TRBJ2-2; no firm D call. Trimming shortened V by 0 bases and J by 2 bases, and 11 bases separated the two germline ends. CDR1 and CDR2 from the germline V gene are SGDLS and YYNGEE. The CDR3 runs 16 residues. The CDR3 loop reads CASSVGSAVNTGELFF. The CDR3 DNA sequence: TGTGCCAGCAGCGTAGGGTCAGCAGTAAACACCGGGGAGCTGTTTTTT.